This is a list of T cell receptor beta chains from one sample in a study of CD8 T cells in Susac syndrome. From the immunoSEQ multiplex PCR reads, TCRdb called clonotypes with MiXCR, one entry per CDR3 protein. The data show about 83,000 distinct CDR3 sequences, 95% to 97% seen once. Specimen: CD8+ T cells from PBMCs. These receptors were taken from a human donor with Susac syndrome. The CDR3 runs from the conserved cysteine through the conserved F or W. D genes are given only for firm matches. Expanded clones are given a class, and other clones once, few, many or no size at all.

D gene,CDR3 length,J gene,clone size,V gene,CDR3 protein,CDR3 DNA
.,15,TRBJ1-2,.,TRBV29-1,CSVEVWRRGYYGYTF,TGCAGCGTTGAAGTTTGGCGGAGGGGATACTATGGCTACACCTTC
TRBD2,17,TRBJ2-1,.,TRBV6-2/TRBV6-3,CASSYGGGALFYNEQFF,TGTGCCAGCAGTTACGGCGGGGGGGCCTTGTTCTACAATGAGCAGTTCTTC
TRBD2,15,TRBJ2-5,.,TRBV7-2,CASTLSSGSGETQYF,TGTGCCAGCACCCTATCTAGCGGGAGTGGGGAGACCCAGTACTTC
.,13,TRBJ1-1,.,TRBV28,CASSFGGWAEAFF,TGTGCCAGCAGTTTTGGAGGGTGGGCTGAAGCTTTCTTT
.,16,TRBJ2-1,.,TRBV7-2,CASSAGGTPPILEQFF,TGTGCCAGCAGCGCGGGCGGGACTCCTCCCATCCTCGAGCAGTTCTTC
.,16,TRBJ1-1,.,TRBV11-2,CASSLGRQILDTEAFF,TGTGCCAGCAGCTTAGGACGACAGATTTTGGACACTGAAGCTTTCTTT
.,13,TRBJ1-5,.,TRBV6-2/TRBV6-3,CASSYPGNQPQHF,TGTGCCAGCAGTTACCCTGGGAATCAGCCCCAGCATTTT
.,14,TRBJ2-7,.,TRBV20-1,CSVPSTGYSYEQYF,TGCAGTGTTCCATCGACAGGATATTCCTACGAGCAGTACTTC
.,13,TRBJ1-1,.,TRBV19,CASGIVSNTEAFF,TGTGCCAGTGGGATCGTGTCTAACACTGAAGCTTTCTTT
.,11,TRBJ1-2,once,TRBV6-6,CASSYQQIYTF,TGTGCCAGCAGTTATCAGCAGATCTACACCTTC
TRBD1,15,TRBJ1-2,.,TRBV9,CASSVAKGTGNGYTF,TGTGCCAGCAGCGTAGCTAAAGGGACAGGGAATGGCTACACCTTC
.,16,TRBJ1-2,.,TRBV13,CASSLGQGGTTPGYTF,TGTGCCAGCAGCTTAGGACAGGGAGGCACGACACCTGGCTACACCTTC
.,13,TRBJ1-2,.,TRBV28,CASSLFGGEGYTF,TGTGCCAGCAGTTTATTTGGGGGGGAGGGCTACACCTTC
.,15,TRBJ2-1,.,TRBV6-5,CASTIGPTGRGEQFF,TGTGCCAGCACCATAGGGCCGACAGGGAGGGGTGAGCAGTTCTTC
.,14,TRBJ2-5,.,TRBV5-4,CASSLVLSQETQYF,TGTGCCAGCAGCTTGGTTTTGTCCCAAGAGACCCAGTACTTC
.,15,TRBJ2-2,once,TRBV28,CASSFGTLNTGELFF,TGTGCCAGCAGTTTCGGGACACTGAACACCGGGGAGCTGTTTTTT
TRBD2,15,TRBJ2-5,.,TRBV3-1,CASSQGLAGEETQYF,TGTGCCAGCAGCCAAGGACTAGCGGGAGAAGAGACCCAGTACTTC
.,15,TRBJ1-4,.,TRBV7-2,CASSLEGQINEKLFF,TGTGCCAGCAGCTTAGAAGGACAGATTAATGAAAAACTGTTTTTT
.,14,TRBJ1-6,.,TRBV7-9,CASSLVQGGSPLHF,TGTGCCAGCAGCTTAGTACAGGGCGGATCACCCCTCCACTTT
.,15,TRBJ2-7,once,TRBV20-1,CSARDLLRPTYEQYF,TGCAGTGCTAGAGATCTATTACGACCTACCTACGAGCAGTACTTC
.,16,TRBJ2-1,.,TRBV4-3,CASSQGSRSSYNEQFF,TGCGCCAGCAGCCAAGGTTCGCGGAGCTCCTACAATGAGCAGTTCTTC
.,13,TRBJ1-1,.,TRBV4-1,CASSQSQQGQAFF,TGCGCCAGCAGCCAAAGTCAGCAGGGACAAGCTTTCTTT
TRBD2,16,TRBJ2-3,.,TRBV2,CASSEQLAGGTDTQYF,TGTGCCAGCAGTGAACAACTAGCGGGCGGGACAGATACGCAGTATTTT
TRBD1,15,TRBJ2-7,once,TRBV23-1,CASTEKNRGRYEQYF,TGCGCCAGCACTGAGAAAAACAGGGGTCGGTACGAGCAGTACTTC
TRBD1,14,TRBJ1-2,.,TRBV28,CASSSIQGAQGYTF,TGTGCCAGCAGTTCCATACAGGGGGCTCAGGGCTACACCTTC
.,13,TRBJ2-6,.,TRBV29-1,CSVRVPGANVLTF,TGCAGCGTGAGGGTTCCGGGGGCCAACGTCCTGACTTTC
.,13,TRBJ2-7,.,TRBV14,CASSQATTREQYF,TGTGCCAGCAGCCAAGCCACCACACGAGAGCAGTACTTC
.,16,TRBJ2-1,.,TRBV30,CAWSTLPGLHTIGQFF,TGTGCCTGGAGTACTCTGCCGGGACTCCACACGATCGGGCAGTTCTTC
.,11,TRBJ1-1,.,TRBV2,CASSETTEAFF,TGTGCCAGCAGCGAAACAACTGAAGCTTTCTTT
TRBD1,19,TRBJ2-5,.,TRBV24-1,CATSAGGGPWDRGQQTQYF,TGTGCCACCAGTGCGGGGGGGGGACCCTGGGACAGGGGCCAACAGACCCAGTACTTC